The next 17 T cell receptor beta chains were all read from a single sample in a study of OX40 agonist ivuxolimab in advanced cancers. This table comes from immunoSEQ multiplex PCR, and its TCRdb copy is limited to in-frame clones, with some not included. The sample yields about 79,000 clones, 90% to 95% seen once. Sequencing was performed on CD4+ or CD8+ T cells sorted from blood, taken in a trial of the OX40 agonist ivuxolimab. These receptors came from an adult with an advanced solid tumor such as melanoma, head and neck, liver or kidney cancer.

The rearrangement uses TRBV7-9 and TRBJ2-1, with D perhaps matching TRBD2 (5 bases). CDR1 is SEHNR, CDR2 FQNEAQ, per germline (reference sequence). Trimming pared 5 bases from V and 8 bases from J, leaving 13 bases between. This CDR3 has 13 residues. The CDR3 DNA is TGTGCCAGCAGCCATGGTTCGGAGGATGAGCAGTTCTTC. Translating gives CASSHGSEDEQFF.

A few counts support this clone. The rearrangement uses TRBV7-9 and TRBJ2-7; 8 bases are shared with TRBD1. CDR1 and CDR2 (germline): SEHNR, FQNEAQ (reference sequence). This CDR3 has 13 amino acids. The junction had 6 bases not matched to a gene; V was cut back by 6 bases and J by 5 bases. CDR3 protein: CASRPGQVNEQYF. In DNA form, the CDR3 reads TGTGCCAGCAGGCCGGGACAGGTAAACGAGCAGTACTTC.

This chain joins TRBV5-6 and TRBJ1-2, with unresolved D. The V gene's germline CDR1 is SGHDT and CDR2 YYEEEE. V gave up 0 bases and J gave up 1 base, with 10 bases separating them. The CDR3 contains 15 residues. CDR3 region: CASSLVIGVNYGYTF. CDR3 DNA: TGTGCCAGCAGCTTGGTGATCGGGGTTAACTATGGCTACACCTTC. Supplemented by reference TRBV5-6 and TRBJ1-2, the full variable domain reads DAGVTQSPTHLIKTRGQQVTLRCSPKSGHDTVSWYQQALGQGPQFIFQYYEEEERQRGNFPDRFSGHQFPNYSSELNVNALLLGDSALYLCASSLVIGVNYGYTFGSGTRLTVV.

The rearrangement links TRBV19 to TRBJ2-1, with D perhaps matching TRBD2 (7 bases). V dropped 5 bases and J dropped 6 bases, with 14 bases sitting between them. CDR1 is LNHDA, CDR2 SQIVND, per germline (reference sequence). This CDR3 has 14 amino acids. CDR3 nucleotide sequence: TGTGCCAGTAGTTTCGGGGGGCTTAGCAATGAGCAGTTCTTC. Protein product: CASSFGGLSNEQFF. Full variable domain (rest looked up from reference TRBV19 and TRBJ2-1): DGGITQSPKYLFRKEGQNVTLSCEQNLNHDAMYWYRQDPGQGLRLIYYSQIVNDFQKGDIAEGYSVSREKKESFPLTVTSAQKNPTAFYLCASSFGGLSNEQFFGPGTRLTVL.

CDR3 sequence: CASSKEGGRGAGDQETQYF. The CDR3, as DNA: TGTGCCAGCAGCAAAGAGGGGGGTCGGGGAGCGGGAGACCAAGAGACCCAGTACTTC. The chain links TRBV7-2 to TRBJ2-5, with 8 bases matching TRBD2. Germline V gives CDR1 SGHTA, CDR2 FQGNSA. The V and J ends lost 5 bases and 0 bases, in that order; junction bases with no gene match: 17. The CDR3 has 19 residues. Looking up the rest from reference TRBV7-2 and TRBJ2-5 gives the full variable domain: GAGVSQSPSNKVTEKGKDVELRCDPISGHTALYWYRQSLGQGLEFLIYFQGNSAPDKSGLPSDRFSAERTGGSVSTLTIQRTQQEDSAVYLCASSKEGGRGAGDQETQYFGPGTRLLVL.

This chain links TRBV7-9 with TRBJ2-5, with a tentative D call TRBD1 (6 bases). V lost 3 bases, J lost 4 bases, and 6 bases lay in between. The CDR3 has 12 residues. The germline gives CDR1 SEHNR, CDR2 FQNEAQ (reference sequence). CDR3 bases: TGTGCCAGCAGCTTCAGGGGAGAGACCCAGTACTTC. Amino acid sequence: CASSFRGETQYF.

V is TRBV4-3 and J is TRBJ2-7; a possible D gene is TRBD1 (5 bases). Germline CDR1 reads LGHNA; CDR2 reads YSLEER. This CDR3 region has 17 residues. The V and J ends lost 0 bases and 3 bases respectively, with 18 bases between them. The CDR3 loop is CASSQEDRSGQNYEQYF. CDR3 DNA sequence: TGCGCCAGCAGCCAAGAGGATCGGTCAGGGCAGAACTACGAGCAGTACTTC.

This rearrangement joins TRBV27 to TRBJ2-7, with 8 positions matching TRBD1. The length of the CDR3 is 14 residues. The junction had 1 base not matched to a gene; V was cut back by 2 bases and J by 1 base. Looked up from germline, CDR1 is MNHEY and CDR2 is SMNVEV (reference sequence). The CDR3: CASSLGTGSYEQYF. The DNA of the CDR3 is TGTGCCAGCAGTTTAGGGACAGGTTCCTACGAGCAGTACTTC.

The genes are TRBV9 and TRBJ1-3, with D uncertain. Trimming took off 0 bases at V and 0 bases at J, with 13 bases between the two ends. CDR3 length equals 17 residues. Per germline, CDR1 SGDLS and CDR2 YYNGEE. CDR3 nucleotide sequence: TGTGCCAGCAGCGTAGGTTCAATTCCCCTCTCTGGAAACACCATATATTTT. It yields the protein CASSVGSIPLSGNTIYF.

The rearrangement links TRBV7-9 to TRBJ2-7; D ambiguous. The V gene's germline CDR1 is SEHNR and CDR2 FQNEAQ (reference sequence). Trimming left V 3 bases short and J 0 bases short, with 6 bases between. The CDR3 covers 13 residues. As DNA, the CDR3 is TGTGCCAGCAGCTTCCCCGGCTCCTACGAGCAGTACTTC. This codes for CASSFPGSYEQYF. The entire variable domain, with the rest obtained from reference TRBV7-9 and TRBJ2-7, is as follows: DTGVSQNPRHKITKRGQNVTFRCDPISEHNRLYWYRQTLGQGPEFLTYFQNEAQLEKSRLLSDRFSAERPKGSFSTLEIQRTEQGDSAMYLCASSFPGSYEQYFGPGTRLTVT.

The rearrangement links TRBV6-5 to TRBJ2-5, with TRBD1 identical over 8 bases. The CDR3 is 13 amino acids. V shed 6 bases and J 6 bases; nucleotides not matched to a gene: 6. Germline loops: CDR1 MNHEY, CDR2 SVGAGI. The CDR3 DNA is TGTGCCAGCAGACCGGACAGGGAACAGACCCAGTACTTC. It codes for CASRPDREQTQYF.

The rearrangement joins TRBV28 to TRBJ1-6; TRBD1 might be the D (6 bases). This CDR3 has 17 residues. From germline, CDR1 is MDHEN and CDR2 SYDVKM. The V end was cut by 4 bases, the J end by 0 bases, with 13 bases between. The CDR3 loop is CASSYRVLSSYNSPLHF. In DNA form, the CDR3 reads TGTGCCAGCAGTTACAGGGTTTTGAGCTCCTATAATTCACCCCTCCACTTT.

The genes are TRBV5-1 and TRBJ1-1; D is undetermined. The CDR3 is made up of 14 amino acids. V was trimmed by 2 bases and J by 1 base, leaving 9 bases between them. CDR1 is SGHRS and CDR2 is YFSETQ in the germline V gene. In nucleotides, the CDR3 is TGCGCCAGCAGCTTCTGGGGAGAGAACACTGAAGCTTTCTTT. Amino acid sequence: CASSFWGENTEAFF.

V and J are TRBV19 and TRBJ2-1; D uncertain. The CDR3 loop spans 15 amino acids. Germline lookup yields CDR1 LNHDA and CDR2 SQIVND (reference sequence). V shed 5 bases and J shed 2 bases, with 13 bases lying between them. The CDR3 DNA is TGTGCCAGTAGTGGCGCCTCCCGAGCCTACAATGAGCAGTTCTTC. It yields the protein CASSGASRAYNEQFF.

The rearrangement uses TRBV6-6 and TRBJ2-2, with D uncertain. Per the germline V gene, CDR1 is MNHNY and CDR2 is SVGAGI (reference sequence). The CDR3 loop spans 14 amino acids. V lost 0 bases to trimming and J lost 3 bases, with 5 bases between them. The CDR3 region has the DNA TGTGCCAGCAGTTACTCCGGAGACACCGGGGAGCTGTTTTTT. The encoded protein is CASSYSGDTGELFF.

V gene TRBV28 combines with J gene TRBJ2-1; TRBD2 is a possible D gene (7 bases). The V gene's germline CDR1 is MDHEN and CDR2 SYDVKM. This CDR3 is 18 amino acids long. Trimming pared 7 bases from V and 0 bases from J, leaving 22 bases between. The CDR3 DNA sequence: TGTGCCAGCACGGCAGGGGAGATTAGCGGGTTCTCCTACAATGAGCAGTTCTTC. It translates to CASTAGEISGFSYNEQFF.

Worth noting for this clone: The junction and the germline gene differ at one end; a read error may be behind it. The chain uses TRBV13 and TRBJ1-2; no clear D gene. This CDR3 region has 14 residues. Germline V gives CDR1 PRHDT, CDR2 FYEKMQ (reference sequence). DNA for the CDR3: TGCGCCAGCAGCCAGGAGATGGGCGACTATGGCTACACCTTC. It codes for CASSQEMGDYGYTF.